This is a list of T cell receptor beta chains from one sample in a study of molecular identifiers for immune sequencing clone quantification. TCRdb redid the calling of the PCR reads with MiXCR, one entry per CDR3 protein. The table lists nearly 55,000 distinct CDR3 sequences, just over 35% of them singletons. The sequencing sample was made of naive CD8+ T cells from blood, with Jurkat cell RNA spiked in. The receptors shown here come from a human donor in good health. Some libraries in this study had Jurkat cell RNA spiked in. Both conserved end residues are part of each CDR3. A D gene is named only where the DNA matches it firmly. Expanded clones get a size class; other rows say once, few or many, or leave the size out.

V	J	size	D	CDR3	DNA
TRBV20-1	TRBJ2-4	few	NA	CSAPQVLAKNIQYF	TGCAGTGCCCCCCAAGTTCTAGCCAAAAACATTCAGTACTTC
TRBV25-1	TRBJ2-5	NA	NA	CASCELRVSGQETQYF	TGTGCCAGCTGTGAATTGCGGGTCAGCGGCCAAGAGACCCAGTACTTC
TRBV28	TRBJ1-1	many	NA	CASSLVSTEAFF	TGTGCCAGCAGTTTGGTGAGCACTGAAGCTTTCTTT
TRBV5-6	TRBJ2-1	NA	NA	CASSLGRSLNEQFF	TGTGCCAGCAGCTTGGGAAGGTCCCTCAATGAGCAGTTCTTC
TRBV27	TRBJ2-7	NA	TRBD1	CASSLQQGYEQYF	TGTGCCAGCAGTTTACAACAGGGGTACGAGCAGTACTTC
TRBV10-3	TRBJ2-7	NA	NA	CAISDPPGQGYEQYF	TGTGCCATCAGTGATCCCCCAGGGCAGGGGTACGAGCAGTACTTC
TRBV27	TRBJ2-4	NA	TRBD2	CATMGGSAKNIQYF	TGTGCCACCATGGGGGGGTCCGCCAAAAACATTCAGTACTTC
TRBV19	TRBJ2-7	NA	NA	CASSIGPGPAYEQYF	TGTGCCAGTAGTATCGGCCCGGGGCCGGCCTACGAGCAGTACTTC
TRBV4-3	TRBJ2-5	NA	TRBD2	CASSQELAGGQETQYF	TGCGCCAGCAGCCAGGAGCTAGCGGGAGGACAAGAGACCCAGTACTTC
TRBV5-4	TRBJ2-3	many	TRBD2	CASSFLAGIDTQYF	TGTGCCAGCAGCTTTCTAGCGGGGATAGATACGCAGTATTTT
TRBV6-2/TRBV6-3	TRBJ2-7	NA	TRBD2	CASSWGLAAYEQYF	TGTGCCAGCAGCTGGGGACTAGCGGCCTACGAGCAGTACTTC
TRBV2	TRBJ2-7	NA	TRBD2	CASSEVPTSGDSYEQYF	TGTGCCAGCAGTGAAGTCCCAACTAGCGGGGACTCCTACGAGCAGTACTTC
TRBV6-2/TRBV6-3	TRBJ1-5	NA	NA	CASTDVSNQPQHF	TGTGCCAGCACCGACGTTAGCAATCAGCCCCAGCATTTT
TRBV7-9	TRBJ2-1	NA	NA	CASSSSSYNYNEQFF	TGTGCCAGCAGCTCATCTAGCTATAACTACAATGAGCAGTTCTTC
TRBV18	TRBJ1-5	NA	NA	CASSPPGNQPQHF	TGTGCCAGCTCACCACCCGGGAATCAGCCCCAGCATTTT
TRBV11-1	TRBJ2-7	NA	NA	CASSYYGSISYEQYF	TGTGCCAGCAGCTATTATGGCTCTATTTCCTACGAGCAGTACTTC
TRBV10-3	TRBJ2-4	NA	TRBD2	CASSGTSKNQYF	TGTGCCAGCTCCGGGACTAGCAAAAATCAGTACTTC
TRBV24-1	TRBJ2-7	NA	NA	CATSDNRHSYEQYF	TGTGCCACCAGTGATAACCGCCACTCCTACGAGCAGTACTTC
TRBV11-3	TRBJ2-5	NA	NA	CASSLDSDPWETQYF	TGTGCCAGCAGCTTAGATTCGGACCCGTGGGAGACCCAGTACTTC
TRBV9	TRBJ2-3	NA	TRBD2	CASSVVSGRGTDTQYF	TGTGCCAGCAGCGTAGTGAGCGGGAGGGGTACAGATACGCAGTATTTT
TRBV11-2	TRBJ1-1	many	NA	CASSPALMTGNTEAFF	TGTGCCAGCAGCCCTGCACTTATGACGGGGAACACTGAAGCTTTCTTT
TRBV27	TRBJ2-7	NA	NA	CASSQYKGSFEQYF	TGTGCCAGCAGCCAATACAAGGGAAGCTTCGAGCAGTACTTC
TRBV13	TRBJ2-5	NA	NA	CASSLGKETQYF	TGTGCCAGCAGCTTAGGGAAAGAGACCCAGTACTTC
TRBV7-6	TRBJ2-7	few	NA	CASSLEGGYEQYF	TGTGCCAGCAGCTTAGAGGGCGGATACGAGCAGTACTTC